This record concerns one TCR beta chain sequence. This CDR3 region has 16 residues. V gave up 3 bases and J gave up 2 bases; unmatched junction bases: 9. Per germline, CDR1 SGDLS and CDR2 YYNGEE. The data were taken from a study of blood T cell repertoires in COVID-19. Across the study: Samples came from the United States, Italy and Spain, spanning acute and convalescent COVID-19. Sample material is recorded as cDNA or gDNA derived from T cells, B-cell-depleted T cells, or PBMCs.

Original processing notes: It was from reference gene primer amplification that nucleated cell counts were estimated. TCRdb's copy holds only in-frame clones and misses some; the assay was immunoSEQ multiplex PCR. For V, J and clone size, that table is used; D and trimming come from the DNA. The sample yields 140,000 to 150,000 clones, 81% seen once. This receptor was obtained from a human donor with acute or convalescent COVID-19. The donor label of this sample is uncertain. V gene TRBV9 combines with J gene TRBJ2-5, with TRBD1 identical over 8 bases. Sequences were obtained from peripheral blood. DNA for the CDR3: TGTGCCAGCAGCGGCCGGGACAGGAGGATACAAGAGACCCAGTACTTC. Translating it yields CASSGRDRRIQETQYF.